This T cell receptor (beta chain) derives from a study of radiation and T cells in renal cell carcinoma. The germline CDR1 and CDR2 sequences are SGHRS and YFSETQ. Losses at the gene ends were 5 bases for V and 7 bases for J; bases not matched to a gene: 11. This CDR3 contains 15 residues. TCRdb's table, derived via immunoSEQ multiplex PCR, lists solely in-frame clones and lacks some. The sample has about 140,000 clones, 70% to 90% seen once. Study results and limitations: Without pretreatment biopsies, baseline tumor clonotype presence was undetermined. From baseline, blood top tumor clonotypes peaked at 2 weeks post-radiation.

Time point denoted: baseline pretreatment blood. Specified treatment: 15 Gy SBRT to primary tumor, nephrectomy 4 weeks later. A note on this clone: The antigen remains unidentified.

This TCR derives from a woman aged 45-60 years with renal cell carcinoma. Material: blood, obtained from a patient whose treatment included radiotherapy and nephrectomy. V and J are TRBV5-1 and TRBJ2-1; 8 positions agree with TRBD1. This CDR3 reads CASRSWDRSFNEQFF. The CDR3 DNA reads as TGCGCCAGCAGGAGCTGGGACAGGTCATTTAATGAGCAGTTCTTC.